The 10 T cell receptor beta chains below all came from one sample that was sequenced in a study of blood T cell repertoires in COVID-19. Sequencing used immunoSEQ multiplex PCR; TCRdb keeps in-frame clones, though not all of them. The data hold roughly 8,500 clones, with around 86% observed a single time. The sequencing sample was made of peripheral blood. All receptors come from a human donor in a cohort sampled during active COVID-19.

V gene TRBV2 combines with J gene TRBJ2-3, with 8 bases that match TRBD1. The germline V gene has CDR1 SNHLY and CDR2 FYNNEI. The CDR3 is 13 amino acids. Germline trimming cut 6 bases from V and 9 bases from J; bases unmatched to any gene: 8. The CDR3 DNA follows: TGTGCCAGCAGCGAACCTGGACAGGGAACGCAGTATTTT. Translating gives CASSEPGQGTQYF.

There are a few counts of this clone. The chain couples TRBV4-2 to TRBJ2-7; 15 bases are a match to TRBD2. Germline trimming cut 5 bases from V and 2 bases from J; bases unmatched to any gene: 7. CDR3 length: 17 amino acids. Germline V lookup: CDR1 LGHNA, CDR2 YNFKEQ. The CDR3 DNA follows: TGTGCCAGCAGCACTCAGGGACTAGCGGGAGGTGCCTACGAGCAGTACTTC. Amino acid sequence: CASSTQGLAGGAYEQYF.

This clone was counted a single time. The V gene is TRBV4-1, the J gene TRBJ2-1; D remains ambiguous. Trimming pared 1 base from V and 2 bases from J, leaving 6 bases between. The CDR3 is 14 residues long. Germline assignment: CDR1 MGHRA and CDR2 YSYEKL. The CDR3 spells CASSQGSTYNEQFF. Here the CDR3 DNA reads TGCGCCAGCAGCCAAGGCAGTACCTACAATGAGCAGTTCTTC.

This chain joins TRBV2 and TRBJ1-2; D unclear. This CDR3 has 14 residues. Trimming left V 5 bases short and J 4 bases short, with 14 bases between. CDR1 and CDR2 from the germline V gene are SNHLY and FYNNEI. CDR3 sequence: CASSSPGEPYGYTF. As DNA, the CDR3 is TGTGCCAGCAGTTCTCCTGGGGAGCCCTATGGCTACACCTTC.

V gene TRBV20-1 combines with J gene TRBJ1-2; D gene uncertain. This CDR3 is built from 11 residues. From germline, CDR1 is DFQATT and CDR2 SNEGSKA (reference sequence). The V end was cut by 3 bases, the J end by 8 bases, with 10 bases between. CDR3: CSASQARGYTF. In nucleotides, the CDR3 is TGCAGTGCTAGCCAGGCCCGGGGCTACACCTTC.

CDR3 in DNA: TGTGCCAGCAGTGACACCGGGACTAGCTTCTATGAGCAGTTCTTC. It translates to CASSDTGTSFYEQFF. The chain recombines TRBV6-1 with TRBJ2-1, with 9 bases fitting TRBD2. The CDR3 covers 15 residues. Germline trimming cut 3 bases from V and 8 bases from J; bases unmatched to any gene: 8. Germline CDR1 and CDR2: MNHNS and SASEGT.

This clone is medium-sized. The chain employs TRBV2 and TRBJ1-6; 10 bases line up with TRBD1. CDR3 length equals 15 residues. Germline V gives CDR1 SNHLY, CDR2 FYNNEI. V was pared by 6 bases and J by 4 bases, with 3 bases of the junction left unmatched. The CDR3 region is CASRRTGGYNSPLHF. In DNA form, the CDR3 reads TGTGCCAGCAGGAGGACAGGGGGTTATAATTCACCCCTCCACTTT. Full variable domain (outside the CDR3, taken from reference TRBV2 and TRBJ1-6): EPEVTQTPSHQVTQMGQEVILRCVPISNHLYFYWYRQILGQKVEFLVSFYNNEISEKSEIFDDQFSVERPDGSNFTLKIRSTKLEDSAMYFCASRRTGGYNSPLHFGNGTRLTVT.

The chain links TRBV15 to TRBJ2-7; D possibly corresponds to TRBD1 (6 bases). The germline V gene encodes CDR1 LNHNV and CDR2 YYDKDF (reference sequence). This CDR3 has 15 amino acids. V lost 1 base and J lost 3, with 13 bases in between. The CDR3 reads CATSRVGTTFYEQYF. For the CDR3, the DNA is TGTGCCACCAGCAGAGTTGGGACAACGTTCTACGAGCAGTACTTC.

This clone was detected only once. The V gene is TRBV6-5, the J gene TRBJ2-2, with D possibly matching TRBD2 (5 bases). V was shortened by 4 bases and J by 5 bases, with 11 bases between the two germline ends. Germline V gene lookup returns CDR1 MNHEY and CDR2 SVGAGI. CDR3 length equals 14 residues. The CDR3, as DNA: TGTGCCAGCAGTTCCCTCCCGGGGACCGGGGAGCTGTTTTTT. This sequence encodes CASSSLPGTGELFF.

The CDR3 nucleotides are TGCGCCAGCAGCCTACGGGACAGGGAGAATCAGCCCCAGCATTTT. Encoded protein: CASSLRDRENQPQHF. The chain recombines TRBV4-1 with TRBJ1-5; 9 nucleotides align to TRBD1. The CDR3 runs to 15 residues. From germline, CDR1 is MGHRA and CDR2 YSYEKL. Trimming cost V 4 bases and J 4 bases; bases outside gene matches: 5.